These 16 T cell receptor beta chains came from one sample sequenced in a study of cytomegalovirus exposure and HLA in healthy donors. It was with 60 Vbeta and 13 Jbeta primers that the PCR ran. Method: immunoSEQ multiplex PCR; TCRdb's copy keeps in-frame clones and lacks some. This table holds 120,000 or so clones, less than 85% found once. The sequenced sample consisted of PBMCs. These receptors were obtained from a female donor in good health and CMV-seronegative.

This clone has more than one count but fewer than ten. The rearrangement uses TRBV4-1 and TRBJ2-5; 8 nucleotides agree with TRBD1. Germline CDR1 reads MGHRA; CDR2 reads YSYEKL. The CDR3 covers 17 residues. With 0 bases clipped from V and 2 bases from J, the junction kept 8 bases outside the gene matches. The CDR3: CASSQEPRTGFQETQYF. The CDR3 nucleotides read TGCGCCAGCAGCCAAGAACCCCGGACAGGGTTTCAAGAGACCCAGTACTTC.

This clone was observed a single time. This chain joins TRBV27 and TRBJ2-3; D remains unclear. V dropped 6 bases and J dropped 7 bases, with 20 bases sitting between them. Germline lookup yields CDR1 MNHEY and CDR2 SMNVEV (reference sequence). The CDR3 consists of 15 residues. CDR3 sequence (DNA): TGTGCCAGCAGCCCCCTCCTTCCCAGGTTAAATACGCAGTATTTT. This sequence encodes CASSPLLPRLNTQYF.

This sequence joins TRBV27 and TRBJ2-7; TRBD2 matches at 10 bases. V shed 5 bases, J shed 1 base, and the junction held 2 bases outside the gene matches. CDR1 and CDR2 (germline): MNHEY, SMNVEV (reference sequence). The CDR3 is 14 residues long. CDR3 DNA: TGTGCCAGCAGTCCTAGCGGGGGATCCTACGAGCAGTACTTC. It encodes CASSPSGGSYEQYF.

This chain uses TRBV30 with TRBJ2-5; a weak D match, TRBD2 (5 bases). Germline CDR1 is GTSNPN and CDR2 is SVGIG (reference sequence). The CDR3 is 11 amino acids. The V end was cut by 0 bases, the J end by 11 bases, with 10 bases between. CDR3 nucleotides: TGTGCCTGGAGTGTACTCGGGAAACAGTACTTC. Translation gives CAWSVLGKQYF.

V is TRBV2 and J is TRBJ1-4, with D tentatively TRBD1 (6 bases). The V gene's germline CDR1 is SNHLY and CDR2 FYNNEI. V gave up 5 bases and J gave up 6 bases, with 13 bases separating them. This CDR3 region has 14 residues. In DNA form, the CDR3 reads TGTGCCAGCAGTACACAGGGTATCCATGAAAAACTGTTTTTT. Its protein product is CASSTQGIHEKLFF. Based on the CDR3 plus reference TRBV2 and TRBJ1-4, the full variable domain is EPEVTQTPSHQVTQMGQEVILRCVPISNHLYFYWYRQILGQKVEFLVSFYNNEISEKSEIFDDQFSVERPDGSNFTLKIRSTKLEDSAMYFCASSTQGIHEKLFFGSGTQLSVL.

This clone was counted once. V is TRBV15 and J is TRBJ2-5; a weak D match, TRBD2 (6 bases). Trimming stripped 2 bases from V and 0 bases from J, with 13 bases between. Germline V lookup: CDR1 LNHNV, CDR2 YYDKDF (reference sequence). This CDR3 is 16 amino acids long. The CDR3 is CATSRSLRDYQETQYF. Here the CDR3 DNA reads TGTGCCACCAGCAGATCTCTCCGGGACTACCAAGAGACCCAGTACTTC.

This chain connects TRBV20-1 to TRBJ1-1; D gene uncertain. Germline V gives CDR1 DFQATT, CDR2 SNEGSKA (reference sequence). The CDR3 runs to 11 residues. Trimming left V 2 bases short and J 8 bases short, with 9 bases between. The CDR3 loop reads CSARIFQEAFF. The CDR3 DNA sequence: TGCAGTGCTAGAATATTTCAGGAAGCTTTCTTT.

This chain joins TRBV30 and TRBJ1-3; weak D call: TRBD1 (6 bases). The CDR3 has 15 amino acids. The V gene's germline CDR1 is GTSNPN and CDR2 SVGIG (reference sequence). V dropped 1 base and J dropped 0 bases, with 10 bases sitting between them. The CDR3 bases are TGTGCCTGGAGTGCTACAGGGCCCTCTGGAAACACCATATATTTT. Encoded protein: CAWSATGPSGNTIYF.

The V gene is TRBV19, the J gene TRBJ2-7; TRBD1 matches 9 bases. This CDR3 is built from 15 residues. Germline trimming cut 3 bases from V and 3 bases from J; bases unmatched to any gene: 6. Germline CDR1 reads LNHDA; CDR2 reads SQIVND (reference sequence). The chain's CDR3 is CASSILGQGNYEQYF. The CDR3 nucleotides read TGTGCCAGTAGTATTTTGGGACAGGGTAACTACGAGCAGTACTTC.

This sequence joins TRBV9 and TRBJ2-3; 12 bases line up with TRBD2. Germline CDR1 and CDR2: SGDLS and YYNGEE. V trimming: 0 bases; J trimming: 5 bases; junction bases outside the gene matches: 4. This CDR3 has 16 amino acids. The CDR3 nucleotides are TGTGCCAGCAGCGTAGCTGGGGGACTAGCGGGAGATACGCAGTATTTT. It encodes CASSVAGGLAGDTQYF.

This clone appeared a few times. V is TRBV28 and J is TRBJ1-4, with D possibly matching TRBD1 (6 bases). This CDR3 contains 16 residues. Germline-derived CDR1 and CDR2 are MDHEN and SYDVKM. Trimming took off 6 bases at V and 5 bases at J, with 19 bases between the two ends. The DNA of the CDR3 is TGTGCCAGCAGAAGTTTCGGGACACACGGGAATGAAAAACTGTTTTTT. Translation gives CASRSFGTHGNEKLFF.

This clone was found once. The V gene is TRBV29-1, the J gene TRBJ2-1; perhaps TRBD1 as D (6 bases). This CDR3 comprises 15 residues. The V end was cut by 7 bases, the J end by 4 bases, with 20 bases between. Germline CDR1 is SQVTM and CDR2 is ANQGSEA. This CDR3 is CSAKVGAGDYNEQFF. In nucleotides, the CDR3 is TGCAGCGCCAAAGTCGGGGCAGGGGATTACAATGAGCAGTTCTTC.

V usage is TRBV6-1 and J usage is TRBJ1-2; TRBD1 matches at 10 bases. The CDR3 extends over 14 amino acids. The germline V gene has CDR1 MNHNS and CDR2 SASEGT. V was clipped by 4 bases and J by 5 bases; unmatched bases: 4. The CDR3 region has the DNA TGTGCCAGCAGTGCCGGGACAGGGGTTTATGGCTACACCTTC. It is translated as CASSAGTGVYGYTF.

Only a few counts were recorded for this clone. This chain uses TRBV11-2 with TRBJ2-7; 14 bases match TRBD2. CDR3 length: 16 residues. V shed 0 bases, J shed 2 bases, and the junction held 0 bases outside the gene matches. Germline assignment: CDR1 SGHAT and CDR2 FQNNGV. The DNA for the CDR3 is TGTGCCAGCAGCTTAGAGGGACTAGCGGGAGCCTACGAGCAGTACTTC. It encodes CASSLEGLAGAYEQYF.

The V gene is TRBV9, the J gene TRBJ2-5; TRBD1 matches at 8 bases. The CDR3 length is 13 residues. V was pared by 3 bases and J by 4 bases, with 2 bases of the junction left unmatched. Germline lookup yields CDR1 SGDLS and CDR2 YYNGEE. The CDR3, as DNA: TGTGCCAGCAGCGGACAGGGGTCAGAGACCCAGTACTTC. Protein sequence: CASSGQGSETQYF.

The rearrangement joins TRBV5-1 to TRBJ2-2, with D perhaps TRBD2 (5 bases). The CDR3 has 15 amino acids. The germline CDR1 and CDR2 sequences are SGHRS and YFSETQ. V lost 7 bases, J lost 0 bases, and 13 bases lay in between. CDR3 residues: CASYVGAANTGELFF. Written as DNA, the CDR3 is TGCGCCAGCTACGTGGGAGCCGCGAACACCGGGGAGCTGTTTTTT.